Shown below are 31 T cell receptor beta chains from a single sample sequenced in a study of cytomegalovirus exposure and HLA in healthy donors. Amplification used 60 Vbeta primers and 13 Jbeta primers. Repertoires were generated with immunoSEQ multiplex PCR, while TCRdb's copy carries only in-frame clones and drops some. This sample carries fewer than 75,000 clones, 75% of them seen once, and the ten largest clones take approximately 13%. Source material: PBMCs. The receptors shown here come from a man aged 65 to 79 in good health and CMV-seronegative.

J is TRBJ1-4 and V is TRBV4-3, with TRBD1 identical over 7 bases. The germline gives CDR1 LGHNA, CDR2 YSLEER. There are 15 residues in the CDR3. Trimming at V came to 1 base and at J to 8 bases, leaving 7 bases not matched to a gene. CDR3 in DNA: TGCGCCAGCAGCCAAGTAAGGACAGGCGGGGAAAAACTGTTTTTT. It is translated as CASSQVRTGGEKLFF.

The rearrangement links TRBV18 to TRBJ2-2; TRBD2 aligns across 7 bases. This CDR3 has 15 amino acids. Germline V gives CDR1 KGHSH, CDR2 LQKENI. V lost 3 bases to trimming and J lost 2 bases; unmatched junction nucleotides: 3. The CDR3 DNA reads TGTGCCAGCTCACCCCAGCGGGGTAACACCGGGGAGCTGTTTTTT. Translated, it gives CASSPQRGNTGELFF.

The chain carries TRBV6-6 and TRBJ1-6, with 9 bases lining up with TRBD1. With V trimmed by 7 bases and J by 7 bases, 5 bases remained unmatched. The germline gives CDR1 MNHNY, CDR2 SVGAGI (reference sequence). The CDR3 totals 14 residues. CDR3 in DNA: TGTGCCAGCAATACGGGACAGGGAAATTCACCCCTCCACTTT. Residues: CASNTGQGNSPLHF.

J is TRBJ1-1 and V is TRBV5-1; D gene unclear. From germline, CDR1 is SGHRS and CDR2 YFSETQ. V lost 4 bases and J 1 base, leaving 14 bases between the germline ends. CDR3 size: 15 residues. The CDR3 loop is CASSPRTAGNTEAFF. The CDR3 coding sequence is TGCGCCAGCAGCCCCCGGACGGCGGGGAACACTGAAGCTTTCTTT.

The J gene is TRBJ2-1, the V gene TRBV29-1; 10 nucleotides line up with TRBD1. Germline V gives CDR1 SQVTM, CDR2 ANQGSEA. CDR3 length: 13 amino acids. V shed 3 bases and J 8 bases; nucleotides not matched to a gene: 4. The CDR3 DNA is TGCAGCGTTGACGGACAGGGGGTGCATGAGCAGTTCTTC. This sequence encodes CSVDGQGVHEQFF.

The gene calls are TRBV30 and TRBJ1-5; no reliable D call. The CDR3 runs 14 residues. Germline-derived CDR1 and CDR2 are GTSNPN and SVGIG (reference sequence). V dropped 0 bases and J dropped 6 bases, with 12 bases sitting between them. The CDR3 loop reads CAWSVHRGSQPQHF. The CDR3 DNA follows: TGTGCCTGGAGTGTACATCGCGGGAGTCAGCCCCAGCATTTT.

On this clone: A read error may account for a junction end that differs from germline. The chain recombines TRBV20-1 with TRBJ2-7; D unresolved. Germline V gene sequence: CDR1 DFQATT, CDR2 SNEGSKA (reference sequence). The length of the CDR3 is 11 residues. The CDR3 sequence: CSARDRFEEYF. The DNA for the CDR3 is TGCAGTGCTAGAGATCGGTTCGAGGAGTACTTC.

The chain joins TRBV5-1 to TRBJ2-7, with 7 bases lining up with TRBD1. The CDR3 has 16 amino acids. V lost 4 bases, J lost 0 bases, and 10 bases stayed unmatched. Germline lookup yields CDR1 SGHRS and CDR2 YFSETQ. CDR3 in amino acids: CASSDNDRVLSYEQYF. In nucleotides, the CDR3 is TGCGCCAGCAGCGACAACGACAGGGTTCTCTCCTACGAGCAGTACTTC. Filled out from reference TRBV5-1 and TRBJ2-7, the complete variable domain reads KAGVTQTPRYLIKTRGQQVTLSCSPISGHRSVSWYQQTPGQGLQFLFEYFSETQRNKGNFPGRFSGRQFSNSRSEMNVSTLELGDSALYLCASSDNDRVLSYEQYFGPGTRLTVT.

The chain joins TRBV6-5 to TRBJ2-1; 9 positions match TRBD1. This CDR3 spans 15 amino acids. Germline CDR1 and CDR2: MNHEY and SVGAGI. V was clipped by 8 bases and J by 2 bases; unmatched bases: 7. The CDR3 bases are TGTGCCAGCCAACCGGGACAGGGACCCTACAATGAGCAGTTCTTC. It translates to CASQPGQGPYNEQFF.

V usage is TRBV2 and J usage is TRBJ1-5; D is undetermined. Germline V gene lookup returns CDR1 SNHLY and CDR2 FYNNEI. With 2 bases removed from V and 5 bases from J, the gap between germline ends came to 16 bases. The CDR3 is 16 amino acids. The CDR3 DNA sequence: TGTGCCAGCAGTGAATTGAACAGCAATAATTATCAGCCCCAGCATTTT. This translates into CASSELNSNNYQPQHF. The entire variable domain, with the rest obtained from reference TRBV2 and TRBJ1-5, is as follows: EPEVTQTPSHQVTQMGQEVILRCVPISNHLYFYWYRQILGQKVEFLVSFYNNEISEKSEIFDDQFSVERPDGSNFTLKIRSTKLEDSAMYFCASSELNSNNYQPQHFGDGTRLSIL.

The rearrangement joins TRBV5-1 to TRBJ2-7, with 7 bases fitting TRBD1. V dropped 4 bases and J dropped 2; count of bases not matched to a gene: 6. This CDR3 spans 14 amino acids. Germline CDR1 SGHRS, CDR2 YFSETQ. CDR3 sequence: CASSPGQAAYEQYF. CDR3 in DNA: TGCGCCAGCAGCCCCGGACAGGCTGCCTACGAGCAGTACTTC.

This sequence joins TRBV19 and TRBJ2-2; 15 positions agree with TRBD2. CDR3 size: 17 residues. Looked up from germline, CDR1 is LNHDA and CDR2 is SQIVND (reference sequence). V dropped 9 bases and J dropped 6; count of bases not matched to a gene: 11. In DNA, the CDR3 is TGTGCCAGCCAAACGAGGACTAGCGGGAGGGCCGCCGGGGAGCTGTTTTTT. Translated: CASQTRTSGRAAGELFF.

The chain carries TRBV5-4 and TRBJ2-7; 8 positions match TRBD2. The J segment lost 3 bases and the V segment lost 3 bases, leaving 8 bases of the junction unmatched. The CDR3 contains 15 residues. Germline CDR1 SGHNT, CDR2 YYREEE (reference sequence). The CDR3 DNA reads TGTGCCAGCAGCTCAAAGAGCGGGGGTAACTACGAGCAGTACTTC. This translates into CASSSKSGGNYEQYF. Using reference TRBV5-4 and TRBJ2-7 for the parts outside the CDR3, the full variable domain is ETGVTQSPTHLIKTRGQQVTLRCSSQSGHNTVSWYQQALGQGPQFIFQYYREEENGRGNFPPRFSGLQFPNYSSELNVNALELDDSALYLCASSSKSGGNYEQYFGPGTRLTVT.

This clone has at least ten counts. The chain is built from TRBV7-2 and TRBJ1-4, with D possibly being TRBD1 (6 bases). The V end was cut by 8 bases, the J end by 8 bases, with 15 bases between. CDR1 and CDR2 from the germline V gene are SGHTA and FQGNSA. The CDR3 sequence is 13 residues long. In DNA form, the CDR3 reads TGTGCCAGCGGTCGAGACAGGACAGAAAAACTGTTTTTT. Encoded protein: CASGRDRTEKLFF.

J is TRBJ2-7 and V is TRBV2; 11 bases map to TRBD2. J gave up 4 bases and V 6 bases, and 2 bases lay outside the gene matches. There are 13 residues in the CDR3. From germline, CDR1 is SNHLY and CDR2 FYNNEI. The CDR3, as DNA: TGTGCCAGCAGGCTAGCGGGAGGTTACGAGCAGTACTTC. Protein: CASRLAGGYEQYF. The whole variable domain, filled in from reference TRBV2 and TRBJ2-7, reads EPEVTQTPSHQVTQMGQEVILRCVPISNHLYFYWYRQILGQKVEFLVSFYNNEISEKSEIFDDQFSVERPDGSNFTLKIRSTKLEDSAMYFCASRLAGGYEQYFGPGTRLTVT.

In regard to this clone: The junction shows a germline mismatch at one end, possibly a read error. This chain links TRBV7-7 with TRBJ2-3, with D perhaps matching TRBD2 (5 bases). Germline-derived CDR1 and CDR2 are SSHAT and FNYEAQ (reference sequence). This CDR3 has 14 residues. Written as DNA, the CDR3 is TGTGCTAGCAGCTTGAGCGGCAGCACAGATACGCAGTATTTT. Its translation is CASSLSGSTDTQYF.

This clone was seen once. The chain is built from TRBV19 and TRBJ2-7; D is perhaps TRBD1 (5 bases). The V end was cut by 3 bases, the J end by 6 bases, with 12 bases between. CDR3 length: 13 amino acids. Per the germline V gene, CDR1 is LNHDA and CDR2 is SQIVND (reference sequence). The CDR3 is CASSIQGVSEQYF. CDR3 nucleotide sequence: TGTGCCAGTAGTATCCAGGGCGTTAGCGAGCAGTACTTC. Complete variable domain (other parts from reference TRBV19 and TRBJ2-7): DGGITQSPKYLFRKEGQNVTLSCEQNLNHDAMYWYRQDPGQGLRLIYYSQIVNDFQKGDIAEGYSVSREKKESFPLTVTSAQKNPTAFYLCASSIQGVSEQYFGPGTRLTVT.

DNA of the CDR3: TGTGCCAGCAGGAGGGCGGGGACAGTAAATTCACCCCTCCACTTT. Protein: CASRRAGTVNSPLHF. The chain links TRBV28 to TRBJ1-6, with TRBD1 identical over 7 bases. With V trimmed by 6 bases and J by 7 bases, 9 bases remained unmatched. Germline-derived CDR1 and CDR2 are MDHEN and SYDVKM. The CDR3 sequence is 15 residues long. The full variable domain, its missing parts supplied by reference TRBV28 and TRBJ1-6, is DVKVTQSSRYLVKRTGEKVFLECVQDMDHENMFWYRQDPGLGLRLIYFSYDVKMKEKGDIPEGYSVSREKKERFSLILESASTNQTSMYLCASRRAGTVNSPLHFGNGTRLTVT.

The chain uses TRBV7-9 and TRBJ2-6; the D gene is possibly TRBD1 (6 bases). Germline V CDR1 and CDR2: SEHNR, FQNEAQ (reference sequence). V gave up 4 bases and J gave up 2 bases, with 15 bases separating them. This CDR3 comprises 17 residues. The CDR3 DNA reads TGTGCCAGCAGCTCAGGGGCAGGCGGCCCTGGGGCCAACGTCCTGACTTTC. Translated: CASSSGAGGPGANVLTF. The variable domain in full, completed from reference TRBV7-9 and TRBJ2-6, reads DTGVSQNPRHKITKRGQNVTFRCDPISEHNRLYWYRQTLGQGPEFLTYFQNEAQLEKSRLLSDRFSAERPKGSFSTLEIQRTEQGDSAMYLCASSSGAGGPGANVLTFGAGSRLTVL.

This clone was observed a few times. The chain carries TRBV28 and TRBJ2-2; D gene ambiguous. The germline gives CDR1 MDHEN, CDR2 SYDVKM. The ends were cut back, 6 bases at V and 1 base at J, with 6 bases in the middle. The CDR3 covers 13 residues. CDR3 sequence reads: CASRPRNTGELFF. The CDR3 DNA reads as TGTGCCAGCAGGCCCAGGAACACCGGGGAGCTGTTTTTT.

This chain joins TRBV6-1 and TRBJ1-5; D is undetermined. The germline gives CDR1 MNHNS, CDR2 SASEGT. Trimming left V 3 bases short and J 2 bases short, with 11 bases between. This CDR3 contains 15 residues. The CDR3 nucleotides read TGTGCCAGCAGTGAGTTGGCGGCGGGCAATCAGCCCCAGCATTTT. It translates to CASSELAAGNQPQHF.

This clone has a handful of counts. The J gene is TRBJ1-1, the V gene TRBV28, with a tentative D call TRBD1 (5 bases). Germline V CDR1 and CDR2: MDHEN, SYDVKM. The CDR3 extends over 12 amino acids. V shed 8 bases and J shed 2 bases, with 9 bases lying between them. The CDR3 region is CASWGVNTEAFF. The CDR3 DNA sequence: TGTGCCAGCTGGGGGGTCAACACTGAAGCTTTCTTT. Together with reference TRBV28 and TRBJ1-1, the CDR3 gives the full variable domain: DVKVTQSSRYLVKRTGEKVFLECVQDMDHENMFWYRQDPGLGLRLIYFSYDVKMKEKGDIPEGYSVSREKKERFSLILESASTNQTSMYLCASWGVNTEAFFGQGTRLTVV.

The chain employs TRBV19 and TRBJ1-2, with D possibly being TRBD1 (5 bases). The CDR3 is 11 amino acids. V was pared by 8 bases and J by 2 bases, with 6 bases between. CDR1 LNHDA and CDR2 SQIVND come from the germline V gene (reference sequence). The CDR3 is CASGANYGYTF. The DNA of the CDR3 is TGTGCCAGTGGGGCGAACTATGGCTACACCTTC.

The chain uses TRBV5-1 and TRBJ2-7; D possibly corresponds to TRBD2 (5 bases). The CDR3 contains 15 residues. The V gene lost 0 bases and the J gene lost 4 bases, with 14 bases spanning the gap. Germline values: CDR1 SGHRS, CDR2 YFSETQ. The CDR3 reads CASSLAAGGTYEQYF. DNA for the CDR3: TGCGCCAGCAGCTTGGCGGCAGGAGGCACGTACGAGCAGTACTTC. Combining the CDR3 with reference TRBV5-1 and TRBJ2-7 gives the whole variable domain KAGVTQTPRYLIKTRGQQVTLSCSPISGHRSVSWYQQTPGQGLQFLFEYFSETQRNKGNFPGRFSGRQFSNSRSEMNVSTLELGDSALYLCASSLAAGGTYEQYFGPGTRLTVT.

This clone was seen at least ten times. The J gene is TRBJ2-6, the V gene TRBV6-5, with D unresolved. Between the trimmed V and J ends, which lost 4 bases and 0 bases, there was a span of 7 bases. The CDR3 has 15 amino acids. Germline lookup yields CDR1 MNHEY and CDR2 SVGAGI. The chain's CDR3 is CASSSRSSGANVLTF. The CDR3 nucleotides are TGTGCCAGCAGTTCCCGGAGCTCTGGGGCCAACGTCCTGACTTTC.

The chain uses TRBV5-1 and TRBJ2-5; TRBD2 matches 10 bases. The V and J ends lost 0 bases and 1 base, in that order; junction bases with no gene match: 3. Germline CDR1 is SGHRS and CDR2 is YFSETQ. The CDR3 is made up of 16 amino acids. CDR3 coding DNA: TGCGCCAGCAGCTTGGATAGCGGGGGGCGCCAAGAGACCCAGTACTTC. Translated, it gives CASSLDSGGRQETQYF.

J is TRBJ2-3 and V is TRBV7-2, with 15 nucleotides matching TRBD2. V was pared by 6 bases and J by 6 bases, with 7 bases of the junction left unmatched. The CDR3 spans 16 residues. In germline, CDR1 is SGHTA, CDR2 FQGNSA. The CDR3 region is CASRRTSGGAMDTQYF. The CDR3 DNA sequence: TGTGCCAGCAGAAGGACTAGCGGGGGGGCCATGGATACGCAGTATTTT.

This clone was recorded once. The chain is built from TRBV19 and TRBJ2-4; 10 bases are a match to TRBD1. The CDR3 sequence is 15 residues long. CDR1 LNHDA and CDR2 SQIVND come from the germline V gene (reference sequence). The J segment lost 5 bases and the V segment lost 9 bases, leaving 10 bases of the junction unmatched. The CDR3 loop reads CASTIGGTGENIQYF. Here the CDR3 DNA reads TGTGCCAGCACCATCGGAGGGACAGGGGAAAACATTCAGTACTTC.

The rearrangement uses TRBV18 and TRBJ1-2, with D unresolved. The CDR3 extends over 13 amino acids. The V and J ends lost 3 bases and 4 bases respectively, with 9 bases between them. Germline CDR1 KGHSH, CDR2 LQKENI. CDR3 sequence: CASSPPAAYGYTF. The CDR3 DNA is TGTGCCAGCTCACCTCCCGCGGCCTATGGCTACACCTTC.

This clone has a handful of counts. CDR3 in amino acids: CASRRDSVSSGANVLTF. The CDR3, as DNA: TGCGCCAGCAGGCGGGACAGTGTAAGCTCTGGGGCCAACGTCCTGACTTTC. This chain links TRBV5-1 with TRBJ2-6, with a weak D call TRBD1 (7 bases). CDR3 size: 17 residues. Germline CDR1 and CDR2: SGHRS and YFSETQ. V was cut by 5 bases and J by 0 bases, with 15 bases left in between. The variable domain in full, completed from reference TRBV5-1 and TRBJ2-6, reads KAGVTQTPRYLIKTRGQQVTLSCSPISGHRSVSWYQQTPGQGLQFLFEYFSETQRNKGNFPGRFSGRQFSNSRSEMNVSTLELGDSALYLCASRRDSVSSGANVLTFGAGSRLTVL.

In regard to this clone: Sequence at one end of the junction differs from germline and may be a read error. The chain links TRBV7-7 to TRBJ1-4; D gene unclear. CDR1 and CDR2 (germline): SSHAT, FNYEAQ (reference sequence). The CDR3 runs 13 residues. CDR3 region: CASSLSPTGKLFF. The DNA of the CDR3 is TGTGCTAGCAGCTTATCCCCAACTGGAAAACTGTTTTTT.